Below, one T cell receptor (beta chain) is given with its context. The data were taken from a study of T cell changes during pregnancy in multiple sclerosis. V lost 3 bases and J 8 bases, leaving 21 bases between the germline ends. Germline V lookup: CDR1 SGHNT, CDR2 YYREEE (reference sequence). The CDR3 is made up of 16 amino acids. Clones were sequenced by immunoSEQ multiplex PCR, and TCRdb holds only the in-frame ones, with some missing. The table has just under 95,000 clones, approximately 92% seen once. This sample comprised peripheral blood, obtained in the first trimester of pregnancy. The chain has TRBV5-4 and TRBJ2-1; D perhaps matches TRBD1 (6 bases). The TCR comes from a female donor with multiple sclerosis, enrolled in a pregnancy study. CDR3 residues: CASSSSGAGAAHEQFF. As DNA, the CDR3 is TGTGCCAGCAGCTCATCCGGGGCAGGGGCGGCCCATGAGCAGTTCTTC.